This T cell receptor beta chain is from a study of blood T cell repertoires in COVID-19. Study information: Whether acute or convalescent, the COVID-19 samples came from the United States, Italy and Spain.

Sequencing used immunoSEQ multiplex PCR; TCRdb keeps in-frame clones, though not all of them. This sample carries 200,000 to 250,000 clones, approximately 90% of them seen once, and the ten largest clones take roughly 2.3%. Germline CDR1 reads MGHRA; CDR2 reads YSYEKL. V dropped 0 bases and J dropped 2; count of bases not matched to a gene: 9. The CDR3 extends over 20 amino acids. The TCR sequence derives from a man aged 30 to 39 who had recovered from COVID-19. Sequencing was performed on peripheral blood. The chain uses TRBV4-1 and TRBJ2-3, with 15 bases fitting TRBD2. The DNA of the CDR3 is TGCGCCAGCAGCCAAGATGAAGGGACTAGCGGGGGGCTAACCACAGATACGCAGTATTTT. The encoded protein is CASSQDEGTSGGLTTDTQYF.